This is a list of T cell receptor beta chains from one sample in a study of blood T cell repertoires in COVID-19. The assay was immunoSEQ multiplex PCR, and TCRdb's table has in-frame clones only and misses some. The table records some 100,000 clones, about 80% of them present only once. Sequencing input: peripheral blood. Receptors were obtained from a man between 65 and 80 years old with active or convalescent COVID-19. Both conserved end residues are part of each CDR3. A D gene is named only where the DNA matches it firmly. Expanded clones are given a class, and other clones once, few, many or no size at all.

>TRBV5-4|NA|NA|TRBJ1-5
TGTGCCAGCAGCTTGGACCCGGGGAATCAGCCCCAGCATTTT
CASSLDPGNQPQHF
>TRBV11-2|NA|TRBD2|TRBJ2-3
TGTGCCAGCAGCGAAGACGGGACTAACGGGGGTACGCAGTATTTT
CASSEDGTNGGTQYF
>TRBV5-1|NA|NA|TRBJ2-2
TGCGCCAGCAGCTTTGCGGGAATTAAGGCCGGGGAGCTGTTTTTT
CASSFAGIKAGELFF
>TRBV5-1|NA|NA|TRBJ1-1
TGCGCCAGCAGCTTAGGCGGACAGCTGGCAACTGAAGCTTTCTTT
CASSLGGQLATEAFF
>TRBV6-2/TRBV6-3|NA|TRBD2|TRBJ2-1
TGTGCCAGCAGTTACGTCGGTGGGACTAGCGGCTACAATGAGCAGTTCTTC
CASSYVGGTSGYNEQFF
>TRBV30|NA|TRBD1|TRBJ1-6
TGTGCCTGGAGTAAAAGGACAGGCTCCTATAATTCACCCCTCCACTTT
CAWSKRTGSYNSPLHF
>TRBV14|once|TRBD2|TRBJ2-2
TGTGCCAGCAGCCTCTTAGCGGGCGGGGAGCTGTTTTTT
CASSLLAGGELFF
>TRBV24-1|NA|NA|TRBJ2-2
TGTGCCACCAGTGATTTACTAAGGGGCCCATCGAACACCGGGGAGCTGTTTTTT
CATSDLLRGPSNTGELFF
>TRBV10-3|NA|NA|TRBJ1-1
TGTGCCATCAACCCGAACAGGGTCTTGGGAGGGGTGAACACTGAAGCTTTCTTT
CAINPNRVLGGVNTEAFF
>TRBV7-8|NA|TRBD2|TRBJ2-1
TGTGCCAGCAGCACCAGCGGGAGCTCCTACAATGAGCAGTTCTTC
CASSTSGSSYNEQFF
>TRBV12-3/TRBV12-4|NA|NA|TRBJ1-2
TGTGCCAGCAGTTTAGGCACAGGGAGAGGCTACACCTTC
CASSLGTGRGYTF
>TRBV28|many|NA|TRBJ1-5
TGTGCCAGCAGTTTATCAGGGAAGACCAATCAGCCCCAGCATTTT
CASSLSGKTNQPQHF
>TRBV10-2|NA|NA|TRBJ2-5
TGCGCCAGCAGTGAGTCGACATTGGGAGTGGAGACCCAGTACTTC
CASSESTLGVETQYF
>TRBV19|NA|NA|TRBJ2-7
TGTGCCAGTAGTACCAGACCGGGGGAGCAGTACTTC
CASSTRPGEQYF
>TRBV6-2/TRBV6-3|few|NA|TRBJ2-7
TGTGCCAGCAGTTACTCGGGCACCCAAATATCCTACGAGCAGTACTTC
CASSYSGTQISYEQYF
>TRBV5-1|NA|TRBD2|TRBJ2-1
TGCGCCAGCAGCTTTAGCGGGGGACCTACGGATGAGCAGTTCTTC
CASSFSGGPTDEQFF
>TRBV18|NA|NA|TRBJ2-1
TGTGCCAGCTCACCATTAGACAGGCCCCGGGGCCCACACAATGAGCAGTTCTTC
CASSPLDRPRGPHNEQFF
>TRBV5-1|NA|NA|TRBJ2-1
TGCGCCAGCAGCTTGGCTCTAGCCTACAATGAGCAGTTCTTC
CASSLALAYNEQFF
>TRBV4-1|NA|NA|TRBJ1-2
TGCGCCAGCAGCCAACCCCGAGGCGGCTATGGCTACACCTTC
CASSQPRGGYGYTF
>TRBV14|NA|NA|TRBJ2-7
TGTGCCAGCAGCCAAGCGGACAATTTAAGCTACGAGCAGTACTTC
CASSQADNLSYEQYF
>TRBV4-3|NA|NA|TRBJ1-1
TGCGCCAGCAGCCCCGGGAACACTGAAGCTTTCTTT
CASSPGNTEAFF
>TRBV7-8|few|NA|TRBJ1-2
TGTGCCAGCAGCTTAGAGGGGGACGTGGGGAACTATGGCTACACCTTC
CASSLEGDVGNYGYTF
>TRBV29-1|NA|TRBD1|TRBJ2-2
TGCAGCGCCTGGACAGGGAACACCGGGGAGCTGTTTTTT
CSAWTGNTGELFF
>TRBV5-6|NA|NA|TRBJ2-1
TGTGCCAGCAGCTTGAGGTTCAGGGATGAGCAGTTCTTC
CASSLRFRDEQFF
>TRBV7-3|NA|NA|TRBJ2-2
TGTGCCAGCAGCCCAGGGCAGGGAACCACCGGGGAGCTGTTTTTT
CASSPGQGTTGELFF
>TRBV27|NA|NA|TRBJ1-2
TGTGCCAGCAGTCCTGAGTGGGCGTCCCACTATGGCTACACCTTC
CASSPEWASHYGYTF
>TRBV15|few|NA|TRBJ2-7
TGTGCCACCAGCAGAGATGTCAAGCATTCAGGCTACGAGCAGTACTTC
CATSRDVKHSGYEQYF
>TRBV4-1|NA|NA|TRBJ2-5
TGCGCCAGCAGCCCCTACTCGTACCAAGAGACCCAGTACTTC
CASSPYSYQETQYF
>TRBV28|NA|NA|TRBJ1-3
TGTGCCAGCAGTCTCCCGGGTACGGTCCTCTCTGGAAACACCATATATTTT
CASSLPGTVLSGNTIYF
>TRBV3-1/TRBV3-2|few|NA|TRBJ1-1
TGTGCCAGCAGTCCAGGGGCGAACACTGAAGCTTTCTTT
CASSPGANTEAFF
>TRBV5-1|NA|NA|TRBJ1-2
TGCGCCAGCAGCTTAGGGGCAGGGCGGAACTATGGCTACACCTTC
CASSLGAGRNYGYTF
>TRBV18|once|TRBD1|TRBJ2-6
TGTGCCAGCTCACAGGTACCCCGGGACAGCTTCAGCTCTGGGGCCAACGTCCTGACTTTC
CASSQVPRDSFSSGANVLTF
>TRBV6-5|many|TRBD2|TRBJ2-3
TGTGCCAGCCAGCGCGGGGGATACACAGATACGCAGTATTTT
CASQRGGYTDTQYF
>TRBV5-6|NA|TRBD1|TRBJ2-3
TGTGCCAGCAGTCAGGGACAGGGGGCAACAGATACGCAGTATTTT
CASSQGQGATDTQYF
>TRBV5-6|few|TRBD1|TRBJ1-1
TGTGCCAGCAGCCAAAGTACAGGGGGTACTGAAGCTTTCTTT
CASSQSTGGTEAFF
>TRBV7-2|NA|NA|TRBJ2-7
TGTGCCAGCAGCTTAGGGCCGGGCTCCTACGAGCAGTACTTC
CASSLGPGSYEQYF
>TRBV9|NA|TRBD1|TRBJ2-7
TGTGCCAGCAGCGTCACAGGGGAGATGTACGAGCAGTACTTC
CASSVTGEMYEQYF
>TRBV18|NA|NA|TRBJ2-1
TGTGCCAGCTCGGACAAGACAGAGCAGTTCTTC
CASSDKTEQFF
>TRBV5-6|NA|TRBD2|TRBJ2-7
TGTGCCACCACGTGGGCGGGGGCCTACGAGCAGTACTTC
CATTWAGAYEQYF
>TRBV21-1|NA|NA|TRBJ1-2
TGTGCCAGCAGCAAAGAGGTCCCAGGGCACTATGGCTACACCTTC
CASSKEVPGHYGYTF
>TRBV19|NA|TRBD1|TRBJ2-3
TGTGCCAGTAGTCCCGGGACAGGCACAGATACGCAGTATTTT
CASSPGTGTDTQYF
>TRBV5-6|NA|NA|TRBJ1-6
TGTGCCAGCAGCTTGGGTCAGGGGAATTCACCCCTCCACTTT
CASSLGQGNSPLHF